The 4 T cell receptor beta chains presented below share a single source sample, sequenced in a study of T-cell reconstitution after alpha-beta-depleted transplantation in children. Unique molecular identifiers were used in preparing the TCRbeta library. TCRdb ran MiXCR on the PCR reads and lists one entry per CDR3 protein. This table has roughly 160,000 distinct CDR3 sequences, 11% appearing once. The specimen was PBMCs, collected before TCRalphabeta/CD19-depleted stem cell transplant. The receptors here all came from a boy between 2 and 10 years old with acute myeloid leukemia, due to receive a stem cell transplant.

This clonotype was seen at least ten times. The CDR3 sequence is CSARWGTTSNQPQHF. In nucleotides, the CDR3 is TGCAGTGCTAGATGGGGAACCACTAGCAATCAGCCCCAGCATTTT. The chain recombines TRBV20-1 with TRBJ1-5, with no clear D. The V end was cut by 2 bases, the J end by 0 bases, with 11 bases between. The CDR3 is 15 amino acids. Germline CDR1 and CDR2: DFQATT and SNEGSKA (reference sequence).

The rearrangement links TRBV7-6 to TRBJ2-7; TRBD2 agrees at 7 bases. The V gene end was trimmed by 4 bases and the J gene end by 4 bases; junction bases not matched to a gene: 13. CDR3 length equals 16 residues. Germline CDR1 and CDR2: SGHVS and FNYEAQ. CDR3 loop: CASSSQGEGLPYEQYF. In nucleotides, the CDR3 is TGTGCCAGCAGCTCGCAAGGGGAGGGACTACCATACGAGCAGTACTTC.

This clonotype appeared a single time. A much larger clone lies a single base off, so this may be a read error. CDR3 sequence (DNA): TGTGCCACCATCGCAGTAGCGTCTTCAAATGAGCAGTTCTTC. Its protein product is CATIAVASSNEQFF. This chain uses TRBV10-3 with TRBJ2-1, with D possibly TRBD2 on 5 matching bases. The CDR3 runs 14 residues. CDR1 and CDR2 from the germline V gene are ENHRY and SYGVKD. Trimming pared 10 bases from V and 7 bases from J, leaving 20 bases between.

Many counts were recorded for this clonotype. The V and J genes are TRBV5-6 and TRBJ1-5; no clear D gene. Germline V gene data show CDR1 as SGHDT and CDR2 as YYEEEE. This CDR3 comprises 15 residues. Trimming took off 2 bases at V and 0 bases at J, with 9 bases between the two ends. The CDR3, as DNA: TGTGCCAGCAGCTTTGGTACTTATAGCAATCAGCCCCAGCATTTT. Its translation: CASSFGTYSNQPQHF.